The clone carrying this TCR beta chain came up many times. Its antigen remains unidentified. The CDR3 length is 15 residues. V lost 5 bases, J lost 4 bases, and 18 bases lay in between. This record belongs to a study of T cells in Graves' hyperthyroidism and ophthalmopathy. PBMCs were collected from an approximately 9.3 ml volume of fresh peripheral blood. The study, taken as a whole, reports: Most thyroid clonotypes that were expanded above 0.001 also turned up in blood.

RNA transcripts provided the source from which TCR beta CDR3 regions were amplified. The HTBI primer set drove a first-round RT-PCR of the TCR CDR3. Each CDR3 protein is one row after TCRdb ran MiXCR on the multiplex PCR reads. The sample carries under 350,000 distinct CDR3 sequences, roughly 15% recorded once. This rearrangement joins TRBV12-3 or TRBV12-4 to TRBJ2-7; no clear D gene. Source material: blood. This TCR was sampled from a woman in her thirties or forties with Graves' hyperthyroidism. The CDR3 sequence: CASSPALGSGYEQYF. The CDR3 nucleotides are TGTGCCAGCAGTCCCGCCTTAGGTAGTGGATACGAGCAGTACTTC.